Presented here are 9 T cell receptor beta chains from one specimen sequenced in a study of regulatory T cells in long-lasting Graves disease. Time point denoted: newly diagnosed GD, antithyroid drugs for less than 3 months. Generation of the TCR library employed RNA extracted from PBMCs. Arm-PCR of CDR3 regions with iRepertoire HTBI primers generated TCR beta libraries. TCRdb called the multiplex PCR reads again in MiXCR, with one record for every CDR3 protein. This sample has 200,000 to 250,000 distinct CDR3 sequences, with approximately 19% found just once. These sequences were also reported in another study, on T cells in Graves' hyperthyroidism and ophthalmopathy.

This material consisted of peripheral blood mononuclear cells (PBMCs), taken at new diagnosis, from a patient treated with antithyroid drugs. The receptor set was obtained from a woman under 40 with Graves disease.

This clonotype was counted many times. The chain recombines TRBV18 with TRBJ1-4; D is uncertain. V shed 3 bases and J shed 2 bases, with 4 bases lying between them. Per the germline V gene, CDR1 is KGHSH and CDR2 is LQKENI. This CDR3 comprises 13 residues. CDR3 amino acids: CASSPSTNEKLFF. As DNA, the CDR3 is TGTGCCAGCTCACCGTCGACTAATGAAAAACTGTTTTTT.

The CDR3 nucleotides are TGCGCCAGCACCTTGCACAAGAACACTGAAGCTTTCTTT. Translating gives CASTLHKNTEAFF. V gene TRBV10-2 combines with J gene TRBJ1-1; unclear D gene. CDR1 is WSHSY and CDR2 is SAAADI in the germline V gene. This CDR3 region has 13 residues. V lost 7 bases, J lost 1 base, and 10 bases lay in between.

V usage is TRBV24-1 and J usage is TRBJ1-5, with a possible D match to TRBD1 (6 bases). The CDR3 contains 16 residues. Trimming cost V 1 base and J 0 bases, with 9 bases left between them. Germline CDR1 KGHDR, CDR2 SFDVKD. This CDR3 is CATSDFGQSSNQPQHF. The CDR3 bases are TGTGCCACCAGTGATTTCGGACAGTCTAGCAATCAGCCCCAGCATTTT.

Remarks on this clonotype: Given the absence of the conserved phenylalanine or tryptophan at the CDR3 end, a read error is likely. The chain employs TRBV9 and TRBJ2-3; possibly TRBD1 or TRBD2 for D (6 bases each). CDR3 length equals 15 residues. The germline V and J ends were trimmed by 0 bases and 7 bases, with 15 bases remaining between them. Germline V gene lookup returns CDR1 SGDLS and CDR2 YYNGEE. As DNA, the CDR3 is TGTGCCAGCAGCGTAGTGCCGGGGGCTGGGAATACGCAGTATTGT. Amino acid sequence: CASSVVPGAGNTQYC.

This chain uses TRBV7-3 with TRBJ2-2; 10 nucleotides agree with TRBD2. Germline CDR1 and CDR2: SGHTA and FQGTGA. The J segment lost 6 bases and the V segment lost 6 bases, leaving 7 bases of the junction unmatched. The CDR3 is 15 amino acids. Here the CDR3 reads CASSAAGGLAGELFF. DNA of the CDR3: TGTGCCAGCAGTGCAGCGGGAGGGCTCGCCGGGGAGCTGTTTTTT.

This chain uses TRBV5-1 with TRBJ1-1; 11 bases fit TRBD1. Unmatched junction bases numbered 6, after V lost 4 bases and J lost 7 bases. CDR3 length: 14 residues. The V gene's germline CDR1 is SGHRS and CDR2 YFSETQ. CDR3 loop: CASSPGQGEREAFF. CDR3 nucleotides: TGCGCCAGCAGCCCGGGACAGGGGGAACGTGAAGCTTTCTTT.

This clonotype was seen many times. The chain recombines TRBV6-1 with TRBJ1-3, with 7 bases fitting TRBD1. The CDR3 totals 17 residues. Germline values: CDR1 MNHNS, CDR2 SASEGT. Trimming took 7 bases from V and 5 from J; bases not matched to a gene: 17. The CDR3 region has the DNA TGTGCCAGCACCTCACGGGCCGAGACAGGGACCCGAAACACCATATATTTT. Residues: CASTSRAETGTRNTIYF.

On this clonotype: The likely explanation is a read error, given a far larger clone one base away. The conserved phenylalanine or tryptophan normally closing the CDR3 is absent here, so this likely arose from a read error. The chain is built from TRBV2 and TRBJ2-5; no clear D gene. CDR1 and CDR2 (germline): SNHLY, FYNNEI. The length of the CDR3 is 13 residues. V was trimmed by 5 bases and J by 4 bases, leaving 11 bases between them. This CDR3 is CASSLATGETQYL. CDR3 nucleotides: TGTGCCAGCAGTCTTGCGACGGGAGAGACCCAGTACCTC.

This clonotype was detected ten times or more. CDR3 loop: CASSLRPPRSISYEQYF. The CDR3 nucleotides are TGTGCCAGCAGCTTAAGGCCCCCTAGGAGCATCAGCTACGAGCAGTACTTC. The gene calls are TRBV11-2 and TRBJ2-7; D remains unclear. The CDR3 runs 17 residues. Trimming stripped 2 bases from V and 3 bases from J, with 20 bases between. Germline V gene lookup returns CDR1 SGHAT and CDR2 FQNNGV.